The 10 T cell receptor beta chains listed next were all sequenced from one sample in a study of shared clonotypes between healthy human individuals. The repertoire was sequenced with immunoSEQ multiplex PCR; TCRdb's copy has only in-frame clones and lacks some. The sample has about 300,000 clones, 74% seen once; the top ten hold 10%. Input material: memory CD4+ T cells sorted from blood. Subset denoted: CD45RA-negative fraction. The source is a man aged 30 to 39 in good health.

CDR3 in amino acids: CASSVGRDPHNEQFF. CDR3 sequence (DNA): TGTGCCAGCAGTGTAGGGCGGGACCCCCACAATGAGCAGTTCTTC. This chain connects TRBV2 to TRBJ2-1; a possible D gene is TRBD2 (6 bases). The germline CDR1 and CDR2 sequences are SNHLY and FYNNEI. This CDR3 is built from 15 residues. With 4 bases removed from V and 5 bases from J, the gap between germline ends came to 15 bases.

The chain carries TRBV6-6 and TRBJ2-1; TRBD1 aligns across 10 bases. In germline, CDR1 is MNHNY, CDR2 SVGAGI (reference sequence). The CDR3 runs to 15 residues. With 5 bases clipped from V and 9 bases from J, the junction kept 10 bases outside the gene matches. The CDR3 sequence is CASSRPGQGTIEQFF. Written as DNA, the CDR3 is TGTGCCAGCAGTCGGCCGGGACAGGGGACGATTGAGCAGTTCTTC.

The J gene is TRBJ2-1, the V gene TRBV6-1; no definite D call. The CDR3 totals 15 residues. CDR1 is MNHNS, CDR2 SASEGT, per germline. With 3 bases removed from V and 4 bases from J, the gap between germline ends came to 13 bases. This chain's CDR3 is CASSDWAIEYNEQFF. Here the CDR3 DNA reads TGTGCCAGCAGTGATTGGGCGATAGAGTACAATGAGCAGTTCTTC.

This clone was detected many times. The chain is built from TRBV4-1 and TRBJ1-2, with TRBD1 as a possible D gene (5 bases). Deletions cut 0 bases from V and 8 bases from J, with 13 bases between. The CDR3 spans 14 residues. From germline, CDR1 is MGHRA and CDR2 YSYEKL. The CDR3 sequence: CASSQDLGPVGYTF. The DNA of the CDR3 is TGCGCCAGCAGCCAAGACCTGGGGCCTGTGGGCTACACCTTC.

Only one count was recorded for this clone. V gene TRBV2 combines with J gene TRBJ2-3; the D is unclear. The CDR3 consists of 15 residues. The germline V and J ends were trimmed by 4 bases and 0 bases, with 11 bases remaining between them. The germline CDR1 and CDR2 sequences are SNHLY and FYNNEI. This CDR3 reads CASSAGPPSTDTQYF. The CDR3 DNA reads TGTGCCAGCAGTGCTGGACCTCCTAGCACAGATACGCAGTATTTT.

The genes are TRBV5-1 and TRBJ2-2; perhaps TRBD1 as D (5 bases). Germline assignment: CDR1 SGHRS and CDR2 YFSETQ. The V gene lost 2 bases and the J gene lost 2 bases, with 10 bases spanning the gap. The CDR3 is 15 residues long. The chain's CDR3 is CASSLWGSNTGELFF. DNA for the CDR3: TGCGCCAGCAGCTTATGGGGCAGTAACACCGGGGAGCTGTTTTTT.

This clone was seen just once. This chain joins TRBV6-5 and TRBJ2-1; D not resolved. Germline values: CDR1 MNHEY, CDR2 SVGAGI. This CDR3 spans 11 amino acids. V was pared by 7 bases and J by 6 bases, with 7 bases between. The CDR3 region is CASKGFNEQFF. The CDR3 DNA sequence: TGTGCCAGCAAAGGGTTCAATGAGCAGTTCTTC.

V usage is TRBV5-1 and J usage is TRBJ2-1; 10 bases map to TRBD2. Germline V CDR1 and CDR2: SGHRS, YFSETQ. CDR3 length: 15 residues. The trim removed 3 bases at V and 5 bases at J, leaving 5 bases unmatched. The CDR3, as DNA: TGCGCCAGCAGCTCGCTTAGCGGGGGGAACAATGAGCAGTTCTTC. Residues: CASSSLSGGNNEQFF. The full variable domain, with the rest looked up from reference TRBV5-1 and TRBJ2-1, is KAGVTQTPRYLIKTRGQQVTLSCSPISGHRSVSWYQQTPGQGLQFLFEYFSETQRNKGNFPGRFSGRQFSNSRSEMNVSTLELGDSALYLCASSSLSGGNNEQFFGPGTRLTVL.

The chain links TRBV30 to TRBJ2-7, with 7 bases lining up with TRBD2. The CDR3 is 15 amino acids. The V gene end was trimmed by 1 base and the J gene end by 1 base; junction bases not matched to a gene: 7. Germline loops: CDR1 GTSNPN, CDR2 SVGIG (reference sequence). CDR3 amino acids: CAWSERGSWSYEQYF. The CDR3 DNA sequence: TGTGCCTGGAGTGAACGCGGGAGTTGGTCCTACGAGCAGTACTTC. Filled out from reference TRBV30 and TRBJ2-7, the complete variable domain reads SQTIHQWPATLVQPVGSPLSLECTVEGTSNPNLYWYRQAAGRGLQLLFYSVGIGQISSEVPQNLSASRPQDRQFILSSKKLLLSDSGFYLCAWSERGSWSYEQYFGPGTRLTVT.

The chain links TRBV29-1 to TRBJ2-7, with D uncertain. V lost 3 bases to trimming and J lost 5 bases, with 11 bases between them. Germline values: CDR1 SQVTM, CDR2 ANQGSEA. There are 12 residues in the CDR3. The CDR3 DNA sequence: TGCAGCGTTGATTTGGGAACCAACGAGCAGTACTTC. This codes for CSVDLGTNEQYF.